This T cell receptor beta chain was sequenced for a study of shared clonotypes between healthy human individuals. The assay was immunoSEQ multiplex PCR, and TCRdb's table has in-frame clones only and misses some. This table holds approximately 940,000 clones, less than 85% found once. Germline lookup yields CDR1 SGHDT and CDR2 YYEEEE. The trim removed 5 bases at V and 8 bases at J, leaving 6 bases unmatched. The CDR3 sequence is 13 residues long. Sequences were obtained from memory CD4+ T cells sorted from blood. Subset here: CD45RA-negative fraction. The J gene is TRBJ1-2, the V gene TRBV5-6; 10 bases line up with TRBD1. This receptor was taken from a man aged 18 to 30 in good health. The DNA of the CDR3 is TGTGCCAGCAGAAGCCGGGACAGGGGAGGCTACACCTTC. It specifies CASRSRDRGGYTF.